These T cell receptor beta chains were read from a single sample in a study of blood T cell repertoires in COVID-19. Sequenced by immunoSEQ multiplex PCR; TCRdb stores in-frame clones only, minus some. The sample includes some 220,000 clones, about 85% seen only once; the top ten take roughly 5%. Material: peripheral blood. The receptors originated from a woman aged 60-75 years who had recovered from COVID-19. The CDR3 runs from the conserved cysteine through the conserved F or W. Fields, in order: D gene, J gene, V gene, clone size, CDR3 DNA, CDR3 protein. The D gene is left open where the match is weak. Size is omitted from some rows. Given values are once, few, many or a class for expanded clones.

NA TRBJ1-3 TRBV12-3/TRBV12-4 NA TGTGCCAGCAGTTTTGAGCCTGGAAACACCATATATTTT CASSFEPGNTIYF
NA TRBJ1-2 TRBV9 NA TGTGCCAGCAGCGCAGAGGGATTCTATGGCTACACCTTC CASSAEGFYGYTF
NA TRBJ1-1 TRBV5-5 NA TGTGCCAGCAGCTTGGACAGGAACACTGAAGCTTTCTTT CASSLDRNTEAFF
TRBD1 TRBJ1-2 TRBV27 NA TGTGCCAGCAGTTTTCAACCGGGACAGATCTATGGCTACACCTTC CASSFQPGQIYGYTF
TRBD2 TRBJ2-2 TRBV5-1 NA TGCGCCAGCAGCAAGTTAGCGGGGACTGCAAACACCGGGGAGCTGTTTTTT CASSKLAGTANTGELFF
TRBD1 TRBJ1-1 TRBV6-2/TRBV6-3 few TGTGCCAGCAGTCAGGGGGCTGAAGCTTTCTTT CASSQGAEAFF
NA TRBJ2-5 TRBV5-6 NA TGTGCCAGCAGCTTGGTGGGCAGGGTAGAGCCCCAGTACTTC CASSLVGRVEPQYF
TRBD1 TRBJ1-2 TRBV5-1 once TGCGCCAGCGCAGCCTCTCCCGACAGGGGCCATGGGTATGGCTACACCTTC CASAASPDRGHGYGYTF
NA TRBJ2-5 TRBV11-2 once TGTGCCAGCAGCTTAGATCCGGGGGACCAAGAGACCCAGTACTTC CASSLDPGDQETQYF
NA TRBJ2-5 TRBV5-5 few TGTGCCAGCAGCGGCGGACAGAGCTACGAGACCCAGTACTTC CASSGGQSYETQYF
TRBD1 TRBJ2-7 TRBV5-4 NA TGTGCCAGCAGCTCCGGTGGACAGGGTGGGTCCTACGAGCAGTACTTC CASSSGGQGGSYEQYF
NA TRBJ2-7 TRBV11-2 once TGTGCCACGGATTCCGGGAACTACGAGCAGTACTTC CATDSGNYEQYF
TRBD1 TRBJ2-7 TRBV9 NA TGTGCCAGCAGCGTAGAAGGGACAGAGTCCTACGAGCAGTACTTC CASSVEGTESYEQYF
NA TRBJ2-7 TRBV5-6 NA TGTGCCAGCAGCTTGGTCAGTTCCTACGAGCAGTACTTC CASSLVSSYEQYF
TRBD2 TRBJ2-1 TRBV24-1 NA TGTGCCACCAGTGACGCCGGGACTAGCTGGAATGAGCAGTTCTTC CATSDAGTSWNEQFF
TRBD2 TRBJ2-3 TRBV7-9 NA TGTGCCAGCAGCCCGGGACTAGTAGGACCCGATACGCAGTATTTT CASSPGLVGPDTQYF
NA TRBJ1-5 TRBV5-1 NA TGCGCCAGATGGGAGGAATATCATCAGCCCCAGCATTTT CARWEEYHQPQHF
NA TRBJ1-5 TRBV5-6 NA TGTGCCAGCAGCTACTTGTCTCAGGGGCCCAATCAGCCCCAGCATTTT CASSYLSQGPNQPQHF
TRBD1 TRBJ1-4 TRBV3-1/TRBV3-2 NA TGTGCCAGCAGCCACGCCGGGACAGGGAAGAATGAAAAACTGTTTTTT CASSHAGTGKNEKLFF
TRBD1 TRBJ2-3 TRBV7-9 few TGTGCCAGCAGTAGCTCAACCGGGACAGGGGCCACAGATACGCAGTATTTT CASSSSTGTGATDTQYF
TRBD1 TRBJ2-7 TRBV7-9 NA TGTGCCAGCAGCCCGGGGACAGACTCCTACGAGCAGTACTTC CASSPGTDSYEQYF
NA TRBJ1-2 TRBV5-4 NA TGTGCCAGCAGCTTGGAGTCAGATCCTGGCTATGGCTACACCTTC CASSLESDPGYGYTF
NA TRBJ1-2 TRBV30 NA TGTGCCTGGAGGGACAGACTTACTCATAACTATGGCTACACCTTC CAWRDRLTHNYGYTF
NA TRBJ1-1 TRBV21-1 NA TGTGCCAGCAGCACTGGACAGGGGTCGAACGCTGAAGCTTTCTTT CASSTGQGSNAEAFF
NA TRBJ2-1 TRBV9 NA TGTGCCAGCAGCCTCACGGGGTCCTACAATGAGCAGTTCTTC CASSLTGSYNEQFF